A single sample is the source of the 28 T cell receptor beta chains below, sequenced in a study of CD8 T cells in ankylosing spondylitis. General study points: One TCR beta motif, made up of seven to nine highly homologous variants, appeared characteristic of ankylosing spondylitis blood.

TCRdb reanalysed the 5' RACE reads using MiXCR and keeps one entry per CDR3 protein. Among 650,000 to 800,000 distinct CDR3 sequences listed, 19% were seen once. These receptors have no known antigen. Sequencing input: blood, either unsorted or a sorted T cell fraction (not recorded which). The source of these receptors is a male donor with ankylosing spondylitis.

The sample holds a few counts of this clonotype. The CDR3 region has the DNA TGTGCCAGCAGCGCTCTAGCGGAACCTTCTAGCACAGATACGCAGTATTTT. It yields the protein CASSALAEPSSTDTQYF. The chain is built from TRBV7-8 and TRBJ2-3, with 7 bases matching TRBD2. The CDR3 is 17 amino acids. Looked up from germline, CDR1 is SGHVS and CDR2 is FQNEAQ. V gave up 5 bases and J gave up 0 bases; unmatched junction bases: 11.

The CDR3 nucleotides are TGTGCCATCAGTGAGGGCCAGGGAATAATCTACGAGCAGTACTTC. Protein sequence: CAISEGQGIIYEQYF. J is TRBJ2-7 and V is TRBV10-3; D possibly corresponds to TRBD1 (5 bases). Germline CDR1 reads ENHRY; CDR2 reads SYGVKD. CDR3 length: 15 amino acids. Trimming stripped 2 bases from V and 3 bases from J, with 14 bases between.

In this sample, this clonotype turned up a few times. V is TRBV5-6 and J is TRBJ1-6; TRBD1 is a possible D gene (5 bases). V was clipped by 0 bases and J by 10 bases, with 17 bases between them. This CDR3 is built from 16 residues. In germline, CDR1 is SGHDT, CDR2 YYEEEE. CDR3 DNA: TGTGCCAGCAGCTTGGCCGTCGGGGCCCGAGGATCACCCCTCCACTTT. Protein sequence: CASSLAVGARGSPLHF.

The table lists this clonotype with a few counts. V gene TRBV12-3 or TRBV12-4 combines with J gene TRBJ1-3; possible D gene TRBD1, 5 bases. The length of the CDR3 is 16 residues. The V and J ends lost 5 bases and 0 bases respectively, with 14 bases between them. The CDR3 loop reads CASSRGPMSSGNTIYF. The CDR3 region has the DNA TGTGCCAGCAGTCGGGGACCGATGAGCTCTGGAAACACCATATATTTT.

The chain joins TRBV7-2 to TRBJ2-7; D is unclear. V lost 2 bases, J lost 6 bases, and 14 bases lay in between. Germline CDR1 and CDR2: SGHTA and FQGNSA. This CDR3 spans 14 amino acids. The CDR3 region is CASSLQAPGGEQYF. The CDR3 region has the DNA TGTGCCAGCAGCTTACAAGCTCCGGGTGGCGAGCAGTACTTC.

This clonotype was counted ten times or more. The rearrangement uses TRBV12-3 or TRBV12-4 and TRBJ1-4; 7 nucleotides match TRBD1. Germline trimming cut 5 bases from V and 7 bases from J; bases unmatched to any gene: 7. The CDR3 consists of 14 residues. The CDR3 here is CASSTRQGGEKLFF. DNA for the CDR3: TGTGCCAGCAGTACCCGACAGGGAGGTGAAAAACTGTTTTTT.

A note on this clonotype: Relative to the germline gene, one junction end is altered; a read error may explain this. V and J are TRBV15 and TRBJ2-2; 8 nucleotides align to TRBD1. Germline values: CDR1 LNHNV, CDR2 YYDKDF (reference sequence). This CDR3 region has 17 residues. This CDR3 is CATSKIAGTGVFGELFF. The CDR3 bases are TGTGCCACAAGCAAAATCGCCGGGACAGGAGTATTCGGGGAGCTGTTTTTT.

This clonotype was seen a handful of times. J is TRBJ1-6 and V is TRBV30; unclear D gene. Trimming cost V 4 bases and J 10 bases, with 20 bases left between them. The CDR3 extends over 15 amino acids. Germline CDR1 is GTSNPN and CDR2 is SVGIG (reference sequence). This chain's CDR3 is CAWTHDGREPSPLHF. The CDR3 DNA is TGTGCCTGGACCCACGACGGACGGGAGCCGTCACCCCTCCACTTT.

Only a few counts were recorded for this clonotype. The chain joins TRBV6-5 to TRBJ2-7, with D maybe TRBD2 (6 bases). Deletions cut 4 bases from V and 1 base from J, with 11 bases between. The germline V gene has CDR1 MNHEY and CDR2 SVGAGI. CDR3 length: 14 residues. This chain's CDR3 is CASSWGLASYEQYF. As DNA, the CDR3 is TGTGCCAGCAGTTGGGGACTGGCTTCCTACGAGCAGTACTTC.

This clonotype was picked up a small number of times. The V gene is TRBV29-1, the J gene TRBJ2-7; 7 bases are shared with TRBD1. Germline V lookup: CDR1 SQVTM, CDR2 ANQGSEA. The CDR3 runs to 14 residues. V trimming: 2 bases; J trimming: 4 bases; junction bases outside the gene matches: 8. The CDR3 spells CSVEPRTGVYEQYF. The CDR3 DNA follows: TGCAGCGTTGAACCTCGGACAGGAGTTTACGAGCAGTACTTC.

This clonotype was counted a few times. The gene calls are TRBV5-6 and TRBJ2-5, with 9 bases identical to TRBD2. Germline values: CDR1 SGHDT, CDR2 YYEEEE. The CDR3 totals 18 residues. Unmatched junction bases numbered 17, after V lost 6 bases and J lost 2 bases. Here the CDR3 reads CASIEAGGYLNLQETQYF. Written as DNA, the CDR3 is TGTGCCAGCATCGAAGCGGGGGGATACCTGAATCTACAAGAGACCCAGTACTTC. The complete variable domain, with remaining parts taken from reference TRBV5-6 and TRBJ2-5, reads DAGVTQSPTHLIKTRGQQVTLRCSPKSGHDTVSWYQQALGQGPQFIFQYYEEEERQRGNFPDRFSGHQFPNYSSELNVNALLLGDSALYLCASIEAGGYLNLQETQYFGPGTRLLVL.

The CDR3 here is CASSLHANTEAFF. CDR3 DNA sequence: TGCGCCAGCAGCCTACATGCGAACACTGAAGCTTTCTTT. The chain employs TRBV4-1 and TRBJ1-1; D gene uncertain. The V gene lost 4 bases and the J gene lost 1 base, with 7 bases spanning the gap. This CDR3 region has 13 residues. From germline, CDR1 is MGHRA and CDR2 YSYEKL.

This clonotype came up once. The chain carries TRBV5-1 and TRBJ2-1; 11 nucleotides agree with TRBD1. The CDR3 is 16 residues long. V shed 6 bases, J shed 7 bases, and the junction held 12 bases outside the gene matches. Germline loops: CDR1 SGHRS, CDR2 YFSETQ. CDR3 nucleotides: TGCGCCAGCACCCCTTTGGTTGGGACAGGGGGGAATGAGCAGTTCTTC. Its translation: CASTPLVGTGGNEQFF.

As to this clonotype: At one boundary the junction diverges from the germline segment, which might be a read error. The V gene is TRBV6-5, the J gene TRBJ2-1; 7 bases map to TRBD1. This CDR3 contains 14 residues. Germline V gene data show CDR1 as MNHEY and CDR2 as SVGAGI. This chain's CDR3 is CASSYSLNRGAVVF. As DNA, the CDR3 is TGTGCCAGCAGTTATTCACTCAACAGGGGAGCGGTCGTCTTC.

The CDR3 region is CASSVGQRTGELFF. The CDR3 DNA reads as TGTGCCAGCAGCGTAGGTCAGCGGACCGGGGAGCTGTTTTTT. V is TRBV9 and J is TRBJ2-2; TRBD2 might be the D (5 bases). The ends were cut back, 0 bases at V and 5 bases at J, with 8 bases in the middle. Germline CDR1 is SGDLS and CDR2 is YYNGEE. The CDR3 loop spans 14 amino acids.

This clonotype appeared a few times. The rearrangement joins TRBV29-1 to TRBJ2-2; no firm D call. Germline loops: CDR1 SQVTM, CDR2 ANQGSEA. With 4 bases removed from V and 0 bases from J, the gap between germline ends came to 12 bases. This CDR3 is built from 15 residues. CDR3 protein: CSVVISGTNTGELFF. The CDR3 DNA reads as TGCAGCGTTGTTATTTCTGGGACGAACACCGGGGAGCTGTTTTTT.

This clonotype was recorded a few times. The chain couples TRBV5-1 to TRBJ2-7, with D perhaps matching TRBD1 (7 bases). V was pared by 4 bases and J by 2 bases, with 13 bases between. This CDR3 contains 14 residues. Germline assignment: CDR1 SGHRS and CDR2 YFSETQ. The CDR3 DNA is TGCGCCAGCAGCCCGGGGGACAGTCCCTACGAGCAGTACTTC. This translates into CASSPGDSPYEQYF.

About this clonotype itself: One junction end does not reproduce the germline sequence, and a read error may be involved. The rearrangement joins TRBV4-1 to TRBJ2-2; tentatively, D is TRBD2 (5 bases). Germline V gene data show CDR1 as MGHRA and CDR2 as YSYEKL. There are 16 residues in the CDR3. CDR3 sequence reads: CASSQIRSSGPGVLFF. As DNA, the CDR3 is TGCGCCAGCAGCCAAATCCGTTCGTCAGGACCCGGGGTGCTGTTTTTT.

The rearrangement uses TRBV5-1 and TRBJ1-2, with D unresolved. Between the trimmed V and J ends, which lost 0 bases and 6 bases, there was a span of 6 bases. Germline V CDR1 and CDR2: SGHRS, YFSETQ. This CDR3 comprises 12 residues. The CDR3, as DNA: TGCGCCAGCAGCTTGGAGCCCGATGGCTACACCTTC. It codes for CASSLEPDGYTF.

This clonotype was seen only a few times. The chain is built from TRBV7-9 and TRBJ2-6, with D maybe TRBD1 (7 bases). The V gene's germline CDR1 is SEHNR and CDR2 FQNEAQ (reference sequence). The CDR3 contains 16 residues. The ends were cut back, 5 bases at V and 6 bases at J, with 17 bases in the middle. The CDR3 sequence is CASSASVQGPANVLTF. In DNA, the CDR3 is TGTGCCAGCAGCGCTAGCGTACAGGGGCCGGCCAACGTCCTGACTTTC.

This clonotype turned up a few times. This chain joins TRBV11-2 and TRBJ2-2; D might be TRBD1 (5 bases). The germline gives CDR1 SGHAT, CDR2 FQNNGV. CDR3 size: 16 residues. Trimming removed 1 base from V and 1 base from J, with 10 bases in between. The CDR3 sequence is CASSLVPGWNTGELFF. The CDR3 DNA reads as TGTGCCAGCAGCTTAGTACCAGGGTGGAACACCGGGGAGCTGTTTTTT.

The sample holds a few counts of this clonotype. The J gene is TRBJ1-1, the V gene TRBV15, with 7 bases identical to TRBD1. CDR3 size: 16 residues. Unmatched junction bases numbered 15, after V lost 4 bases and J lost 7 bases. The germline gives CDR1 LNHNV, CDR2 YYDKDF (reference sequence). CDR3 loop: CATSTGTEGSRGEAFF. The DNA for the CDR3 is TGTGCCACCAGCACCGGGACAGAGGGCTCACGAGGTGAAGCTTTCTTT.

J is TRBJ1-1 and V is TRBV5-1, with D perhaps matching TRBD1 (5 bases). CDR1 is SGHRS, CDR2 YFSETQ, per germline. The CDR3 sequence is 15 residues long. Trimming took 0 bases from V and 4 from J, leaving 13 bases between them. The CDR3 DNA reads as TGCGCCAGCAGCTTGGAGGGACGGGGGATCACTGAAGCTTTCTTT. Residues: CASSLEGRGITEAFF.

The CDR3 loop is CASSPEIGANVLTF. Here the CDR3 DNA reads TGTGCCAGCAGCCCGGAGATTGGGGCCAACGTCCTGACTTTC. The chain joins TRBV4-2 to TRBJ2-6; D is unresolved. Germline V CDR1 and CDR2: LGHNA, YNFKEQ. The CDR3 loop spans 14 amino acids. The germline V and J ends were trimmed by 4 bases and 3 bases, with 7 bases remaining between them.

The V call is TRBV19, the J call TRBJ2-6, with D maybe TRBD1 (6 bases). The CDR3 loop spans 22 amino acids. The ends were cut back, 5 bases at V and 0 bases at J, with 29 bases in the middle. Germline CDR1 and CDR2: LNHDA and SQIVND (reference sequence). The CDR3: CASSPPKGRTVVHYSGANVLTF. DNA of the CDR3: TGTGCCAGTAGTCCTCCGAAGGGACGGACAGTAGTTCATTACTCTGGGGCCAACGTCCTGACTTTC.

This clonotype was counted a few times. The chain combines TRBV9 with TRBJ1-5, with D unclear. V shed 0 bases and J shed 7 bases, with 14 bases lying between them. Germline CDR1 and CDR2: SGDLS and YYNGEE. CDR3 length: 15 amino acids. CDR3 in DNA: TGTGCCAGCAGCGTAGGTCCGTCGGACGGCCAGCCCCAGCATTTT. The encoded protein is CASSVGPSDGQPQHF.

This clonotype was picked up a small number of times. The V call is TRBV4-3, the J call TRBJ2-1, with 10 bases fitting TRBD2. The germline V gene encodes CDR1 LGHNA and CDR2 YSLEER. The V and J ends lost 4 bases and 5 bases, in that order; junction bases with no gene match: 14. CDR3 length equals 18 residues. The CDR3: CASSPKSSGRVLNNEQFF. The CDR3 nucleotides read TGCGCCAGCAGCCCGAAATCTAGCGGGAGAGTTCTAAACAATGAGCAGTTCTTC.

The chain couples TRBV25-1 to TRBJ2-7; TRBD1 matches at 9 bases. There are 14 residues in the CDR3. Per the germline V gene, CDR1 is MGHDK and CDR2 is SYGVNS. After removal of 4 bases from V and 7 bases from J, the junction contained 8 bases not matched to a gene. In nucleotides, the CDR3 is TGTGCCAGCAGTGCCTGGACAGGGGAAGTGGAGCAGTACTTC. Translation gives CASSAWTGEVEQYF.